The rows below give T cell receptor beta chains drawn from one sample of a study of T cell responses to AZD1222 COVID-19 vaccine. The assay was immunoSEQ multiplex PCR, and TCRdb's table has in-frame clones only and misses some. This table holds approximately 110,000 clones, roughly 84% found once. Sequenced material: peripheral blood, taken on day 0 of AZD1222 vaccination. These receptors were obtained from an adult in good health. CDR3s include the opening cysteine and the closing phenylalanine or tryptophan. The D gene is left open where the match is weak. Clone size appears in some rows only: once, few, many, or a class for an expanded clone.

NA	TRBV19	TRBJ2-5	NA	CASRRGTSQETQYF	TGTGCCAGTAGGCGAGGGACTTCACAAGAGACCCAGTACTTC
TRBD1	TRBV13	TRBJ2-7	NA	CASSQSGTGDYEQYF	TGTGCCAGCAGCCAGTCCGGGACAGGGGACTACGAGCAGTACTTC
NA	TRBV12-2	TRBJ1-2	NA	CASRLTGGNYGYTF	TGTGCAAGTCGCTTAACAGGGGGAAACTATGGCTACACCTTC
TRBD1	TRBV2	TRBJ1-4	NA	CASSPQGIATNEKLFF	TGTGCCAGCAGTCCACAGGGGATCGCAACTAATGAAAAACTGTTTTTT
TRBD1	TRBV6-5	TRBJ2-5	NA	CASSNRGRETQYF	TGTGCCAGCAGTAACAGGGGCCGGGAGACCCAGTACTTC
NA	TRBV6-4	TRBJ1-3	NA	CASSGYVKGQIPGNTIYF	TGTGCCAGCAGTGGATACGTAAAGGGGCAAATTCCTGGAAACACCATATATTTT
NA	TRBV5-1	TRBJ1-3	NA	CASSSDSPSGNTIYF	TGCGCCAGCAGCTCGGACAGTCCGTCTGGAAACACCATATATTTT
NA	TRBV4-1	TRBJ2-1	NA	CASSQKNPRVNYNEQFF	TGCGCCAGCAGCCAGAAGAACCCCAGAGTCAATTACAATGAGCAGTTCTTC
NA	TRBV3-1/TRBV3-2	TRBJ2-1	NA	CASRPRYYRVNEQFF	TGTGCCAGCAGACCAAGATACTACAGGGTCAATGAGCAGTTCTTC
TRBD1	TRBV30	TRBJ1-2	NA	CAWSVHPGGSEGYTF	TGTGCCTGGAGTGTACATCCAGGGGGATCGGAAGGCTACACCTTC
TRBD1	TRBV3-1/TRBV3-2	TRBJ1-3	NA	CASSPRDRGNTIYF	TGTGCCAGCAGCCCCCGGGACAGAGGGAACACCATATATTTT
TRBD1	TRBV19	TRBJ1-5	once	CASSMVVRQGGNQPQHF	TGTGCCAGTAGTATGGTAGTACGACAGGGAGGGAATCAGCCCCAGCATTTT
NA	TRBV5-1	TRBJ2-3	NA	CASKMGSPSSDTQYF	TGCGCCAGCAAGATGGGCTCCCCAAGTTCAGATACGCAGTATTTT
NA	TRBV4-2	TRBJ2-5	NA	CASSLPRVEETQYF	TGTGCCAGCAGCCTTCCGAGGGTGGAAGAGACCCAGTACTTC
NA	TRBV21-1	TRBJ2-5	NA	CASSRGQETQYF	TGTGCCAGCAGCAGGGGCCAAGAGACCCAGTACTTC
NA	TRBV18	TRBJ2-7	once	CASSPRWASYEQYF	TGTGCCAGCTCACCACGTTGGGCCTCCTACGAGCAGTACTTC